The T cell receptor beta chain under discussion was sequenced for a study of cytomegalovirus exposure and HLA in healthy donors. Points from the study as a whole: Earlier analysis found most TCR beta V segments productive about 90% or about 30% of the time.

On this clone: Antigen specificity is unknown.

The CDR3 is 14 amino acids. From germline, CDR1 is GTSNPN and CDR2 SVGIG (reference sequence). Trimming took off 3 bases at V and 0 bases at J, with 10 bases between the two ends. Among the donors, all were healthy bone marrow donors. The PCR used 60 Vbeta and 13 Jbeta primers. Assay used: immunoSEQ multiplex PCR; TCRdb lists only in-frame clones, some missing. The sample holds a few hundred thousand clones; about 90% are singletons and the top ten take about 1.7%. This receptor was obtained from a girl aged 2-10 years in good health and CMV-seronegative. The sequenced material came from PBMCs. The V gene is TRBV30, the J gene TRBJ2-3; D gene ambiguous. The CDR3 region is CAWSLATSTDTQYF. CDR3 sequence (DNA): TGTGCCTGGAGCCTGGCGACTAGCACAGATACGCAGTATTTT. The variable domain in full, with the rest retrieved from reference TRBV30 and TRBJ2-3, is SQTIHQWPATLVQPVGSPLSLECTVEGTSNPNLYWYRQAAGRGLQLLFYSVGIGQISSEVPQNLSASRPQDRQFILSSKKLLLSDSGFYLCAWSLATSTDTQYFGPGTRLTVL.